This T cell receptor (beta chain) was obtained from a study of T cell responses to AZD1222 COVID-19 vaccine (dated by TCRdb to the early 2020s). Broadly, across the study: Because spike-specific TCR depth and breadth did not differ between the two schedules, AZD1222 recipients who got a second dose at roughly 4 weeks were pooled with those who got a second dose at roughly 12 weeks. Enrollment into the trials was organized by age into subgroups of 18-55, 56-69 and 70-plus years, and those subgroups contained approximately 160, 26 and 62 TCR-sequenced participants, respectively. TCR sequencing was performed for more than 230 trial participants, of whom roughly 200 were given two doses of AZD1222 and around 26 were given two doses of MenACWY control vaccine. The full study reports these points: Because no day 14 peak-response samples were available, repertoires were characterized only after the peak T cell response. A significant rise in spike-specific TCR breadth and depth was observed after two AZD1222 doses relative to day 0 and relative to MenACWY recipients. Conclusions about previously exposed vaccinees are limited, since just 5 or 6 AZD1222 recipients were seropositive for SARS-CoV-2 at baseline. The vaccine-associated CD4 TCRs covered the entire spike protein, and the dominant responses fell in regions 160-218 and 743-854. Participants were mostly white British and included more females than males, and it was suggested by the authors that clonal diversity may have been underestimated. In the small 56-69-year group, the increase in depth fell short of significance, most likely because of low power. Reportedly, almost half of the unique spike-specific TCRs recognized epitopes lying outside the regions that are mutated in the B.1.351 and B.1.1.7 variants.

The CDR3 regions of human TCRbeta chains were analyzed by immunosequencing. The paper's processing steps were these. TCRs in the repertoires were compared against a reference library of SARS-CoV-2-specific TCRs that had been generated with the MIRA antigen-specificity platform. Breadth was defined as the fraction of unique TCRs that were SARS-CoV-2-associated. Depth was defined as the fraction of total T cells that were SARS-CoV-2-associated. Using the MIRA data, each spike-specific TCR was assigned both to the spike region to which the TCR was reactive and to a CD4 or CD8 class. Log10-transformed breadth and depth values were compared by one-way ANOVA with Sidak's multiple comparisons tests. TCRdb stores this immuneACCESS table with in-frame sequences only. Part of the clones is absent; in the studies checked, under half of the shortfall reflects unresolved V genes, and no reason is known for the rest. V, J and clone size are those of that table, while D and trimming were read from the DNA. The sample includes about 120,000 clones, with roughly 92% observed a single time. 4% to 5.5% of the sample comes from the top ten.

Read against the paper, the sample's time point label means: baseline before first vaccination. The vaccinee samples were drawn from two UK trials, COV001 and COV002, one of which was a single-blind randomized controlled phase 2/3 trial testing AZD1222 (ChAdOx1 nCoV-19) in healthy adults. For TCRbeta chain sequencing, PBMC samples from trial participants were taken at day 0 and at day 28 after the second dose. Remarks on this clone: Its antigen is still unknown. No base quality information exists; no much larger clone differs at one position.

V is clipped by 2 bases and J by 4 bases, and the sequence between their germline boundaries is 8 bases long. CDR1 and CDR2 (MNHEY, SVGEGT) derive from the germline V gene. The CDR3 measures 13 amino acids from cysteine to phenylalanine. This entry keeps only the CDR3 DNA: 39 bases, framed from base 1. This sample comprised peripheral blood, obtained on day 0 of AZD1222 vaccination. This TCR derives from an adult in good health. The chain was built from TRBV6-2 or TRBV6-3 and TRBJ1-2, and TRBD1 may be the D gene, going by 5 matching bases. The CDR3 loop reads CASSYGTSYGYTF. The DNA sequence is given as TGTGCCAGCAGTTACGGGACCTCCTATGGCTACACCTTC.